These T cell receptor beta chains were read from a single sample in a study of blood T cell repertoires in COVID-19. Data came from immunoSEQ multiplex PCR; TCRdb stores just in-frame clones and leaves some out. The table lists roughly 100,000 clones, roughly two thirds of them singletons. What was sequenced was peripheral blood. These receptors were taken from a human donor with acute or convalescent COVID-19. The donor label of this sample is uncertain. Each CDR3 is given with its conserved first and last residue. D genes are given only for firm matches. Size tells how often a clone was seen (once, few, many) or the class of an expanded clone, and some rows leave it out.

J	V	length	size	D	DNA	CDR3
TRBJ2-2	TRBV5-4	15	.	.	TGTGCCAGCAGCTTGCAGGGTGTTGACACCGGGGAGCTGTTTTTT	CASSLQGVDTGELFF
TRBJ2-5	TRBV18	16	.	TRBD1	TGTGCCAGCTCACCACGACAGGGGAGTTTCGTCGAGACCCAGTACTTC	CASSPRQGSFVETQYF
TRBJ2-2	TRBV19	12	.	TRBD1	TGTGCCAGTAGTCGGGACAGCGGGGAGCTGTTTTTT	CASSRDSGELFF
TRBJ2-5	TRBV7-2	14	.	TRBD1	TGTGCCAGCAGCCTGAGGACAGGGGATGAGACCCAGTACTTC	CASSLRTGDETQYF
TRBJ2-5	TRBV6-5	15	.	TRBD1	TGTGCCAGCGCAGGCCTGACAGGGCTGGTGGAGACCCAGTACTTC	CASAGLTGLVETQYF
TRBJ2-2	TRBV11-2	16	.	TRBD1	TGTGCCAGCAGTTTTCCCCCGGGACAGAGGGCCGGGGAGCTGTTTTTT	CASSFPPGQRAGELFF
TRBJ1-2	TRBV5-1	16	.	TRBD1	TGCGCCAGCAGCTTGGCATGGGACAGGGGTTACTATGGCTACACCTTC	CASSLAWDRGYYGYTF
TRBJ1-6	TRBV5-1	16	.	.	TGCGCCAGCAGCAGACAGTCGCGGGGATATAATTCACCCCTCCACTTT	CASSRQSRGYNSPLHF
TRBJ2-3	TRBV11-3	15	.	TRBD1	TGTGCCAGCAGCAAAGGACAGGGTAGCACAGATACGCAGTATTTT	CASSKGQGSTDTQYF
TRBJ1-4	TRBV11-2	15	.	.	TGTGCCAGCAGCTGGACGGGAGGAACTAATGAAAAACTGTTTTTT	CASSWTGGTNEKLFF
TRBJ1-1	TRBV29-1	12	few	TRBD1	TGCAGTGCACAGGGGATGAACACTGAAGCTTTCTTT	CSAQGMNTEAFF
TRBJ2-1	TRBV5-1	16	once	TRBD2	TGCGCCAGCAGCAGGCCGGGGCGCGGGGGGGACAATGAGCAGTTCTTC	CASSRPGRGGDNEQFF
TRBJ2-2	TRBV5-1	13	.	.	TGCGCCAGCAGCTTACAGGACACCGGGGAGCTGTTTTTT	CASSLQDTGELFF
TRBJ2-3	TRBV7-2	16	.	TRBD2	TGTGCCAGCAGCCACTATGGGAGGGGTTGGGCAGATACGCAGTATTTT	CASSHYGRGWADTQYF
TRBJ2-7	TRBV29-1	17	.	TRBD2	TGCAGCGTCGAAGGTATTTCCGTAGCGGGGGGGCCGGGCGAGCAGTACTTC	CSVEGISVAGGPGEQYF
TRBJ2-7	TRBV7-2	15	.	TRBD1	TGTGCCAGCAGCATGGACAGGCTAAGGGGATACGAGCAGTACTTC	CASSMDRLRGYEQYF
TRBJ1-3	TRBV6-1	17	once	.	TGTGCCAGCAGTGCGTTTGGACAGCGAGGGGTTGGAAACACCATATATTTT	CASSAFGQRGVGNTIYF
TRBJ1-3	TRBV6-1	15	.	TRBD1	TGTGCCAGCAGTGAAATCGGGACAGCTGGAAACACCATATATTTT	CASSEIGTAGNTIYF
TRBJ2-4	TRBV11-2	15	.	TRBD1	TGTGCCAGCAGCCCAACGAACCAGGGGGTTGACATTCAGTACTTC	CASSPTNQGVDIQYF
TRBJ2-7	TRBV18	15	many	TRBD1	TGTGCCAGCTCGCTTACCGGGACAGGGACGTACGAGCAGTACTTC	CASSLTGTGTYEQYF
TRBJ2-2	TRBV7-3	13	.	.	TGTGCCAGCAGCCCAAGGGGCTCCGGGGAGCTGTTTTTT	CASSPRGSGELFF
TRBJ2-5	TRBV5-8	18	once	TRBD2	TGTGCCAGCAGCTTGGGGGTAGCGGGGGCCAGCAGGCGGGAGACCCAGTACTTC	CASSLGVAGASRRETQYF
TRBJ2-1	TRBV3-1/TRBV3-2	16	.	TRBD1	TGTGCCAGCAGCCTGCGCGGGGACAGGGGGACCAATGAGCAGTTCTTC	CASSLRGDRGTNEQFF
TRBJ1-6	TRBV28	14	.	.	TGTGCCAGCAGTTTACTCGGGGAAAATTCACCCCTCCACTTT	CASSLLGENSPLHF
TRBJ1-1	TRBV4-2	14	.	.	TGTGCCAGCAGCTTTAGCCCAGGGGACACTGAAGCTTTCTTT	CASSFSPGDTEAFF
TRBJ1-6	TRBV28	13	.	.	TGTGCCAGCGAAAGGGACAATAATTCACCCCTCCACTTT	CASERDNNSPLHF
TRBJ2-5	TRBV3-1/TRBV3-2	21	once	TRBD1	TGTGCCAGCAGCCAAGATGAGGAGGGACAGGGGGCCGTTTGGGGGCAAGAGACCCAGTACTTC	CASSQDEEGQGAVWGQETQYF
TRBJ1-6	TRBV4-1	16	.	.	TGCGCCAGCAGCCAAGCGGAGAACAGGCCTGACTCACCCCTCCACTTT	CASSQAENRPDSPLHF
TRBJ2-5	TRBV27	15	.	.	TGTGCCAGCAGTTCCCGCAGGGGATCGCAAGAGACCCAGTACTTC	CASSSRRGSQETQYF
TRBJ2-5	TRBV4-1	16	.	.	TGCGCCAGCAGCCAAGTTGGTTGGGCATCCCAAGAGACCCAGTACTTC	CASSQVGWASQETQYF
TRBJ2-5	TRBV3-1/TRBV3-2	14	.	TRBD1	TGTGCCAGCAGCATGACAGGGGCCCAAGAGACCCAGTACTTC	CASSMTGAQETQYF
TRBJ2-2	TRBV19	15	.	.	TGTGCCAGTAGTATTGTGAGGGCGCGGACCGGGGAGCTGTTTTTT	CASSIVRARTGELFF
TRBJ1-1	TRBV28	15	.	.	TGTGCCAGCAGTCCCCCGGGGGGGGTTAACACTGAAGCTTTCTTT	CASSPPGGVNTEAFF
TRBJ2-1	TRBV3-1/TRBV3-2	15	.	.	TGTGCCAGCAGCCGGCTGACAGGCTCCTACAATGAGCAGTTCTTC	CASSRLTGSYNEQFF
TRBJ1-1	TRBV28	13	.	.	TGTGCCAGCCTCGCGGGGGTAGTTACTGAAGCTTTCTTT	CASLAGVVTEAFF
TRBJ2-5	TRBV4-2	15	.	TRBD1	TGTGCCAGCAGCGCCCGGGACAGGGGGGGGGAGACCCAGTACTTC	CASSARDRGGETQYF
TRBJ2-3	TRBV14	18	.	TRBD2	TGTGCCAGCAGCACTTACACTAGCGGGGGACCTAGCACAGATACGCAGTATTTT	CASSTYTSGGPSTDTQYF
TRBJ1-4	TRBV2	13	.	.	TGTGCCAGCAGTGTGACAGGAAGTGAAAAACTGTTTTTT	CASSVTGSEKLFF
TRBJ1-1	TRBV29-1	13	few	.	TGCAGCGTTGGGAGGGGGGGTCACACTGAAGCTTTCTTT	CSVGRGGHTEAFF
TRBJ1-3	TRBV19	17	.	TRBD1	TGTGCCAGTAGTATCATACCAGGACAGGGGACTGGAAACACCATATATTTT	CASSIIPGQGTGNTIYF
TRBJ2-5	TRBV6-6	16	.	TRBD1	TGTGCCAGCAGTTACTCACAGGGGACAGGGGGAGAGACCCAGTACTTC	CASSYSQGTGGETQYF
TRBJ2-3	TRBV3-1/TRBV3-2	12	.	TRBD2	TGTGCCAGCAGCCAGAGAAGCGGGGTGCGATATTTT	CASSQRSGVRYF
TRBJ1-2	TRBV4-1	14	.	TRBD1	TGCGCCAGCAGCCATGCCGGGACAGCTTATGGCTACACCTTC	CASSHAGTAYGYTF
TRBJ2-4	TRBV30	20	.	TRBD2	TGTGCCTGGAGTATTCCTATTGGACTAGCGGGGGATATAGCCAAAAACATTCAGTACTTC	CAWSIPIGLAGDIAKNIQYF
TRBJ1-4	TRBV2	14	once	.	TGTGCCAGCACCCCTTCAGGGGCCGGAGAAAAACTGTTTTTT	CASTPSGAGEKLFF
TRBJ2-3	TRBV3-1/TRBV3-2	13	once	.	TGTGCCAGCAGCCAGACAGGAACAGATACGCAGTATTTT	CASSQTGTDTQYF
TRBJ1-1	TRBV24-1	14	.	TRBD1	TGTGCCACCAGTGACCGGACAGGGGCCGCTGAAGCTTTCTTT	CATSDRTGAAEAFF
TRBJ1-4	TRBV5-1	17	.	TRBD1	TGCGCCAGCAGCAGGACAGGGGGCGCGGTATTAAGAGAAAAACTGTTTTTT	CASSRTGGAVLREKLFF
TRBJ1-3	TRBV6-5	15	.	.	TGTGCCAGCCGCCGGGAGGGTACTTCTGGAAACACCATATATTTT	CASRREGTSGNTIYF
TRBJ2-2	TRBV19	16	.	.	TGTGCCAGTAGTCCCCTATGGAGCGGAGGCGGAGGGGAGCTGTTTTTT	CASSPLWSGGGGELFF
TRBJ1-4	TRBV10-2	12	few	.	TGCGCCAGCAGAGATCAACGGTTGAAACTGTTTTTT	CASRDQRLKLFF
TRBJ2-5	TRBV25-1	14	.	.	TGTGCCAGCAGTGTCGGGGACTCAAGGGAGACCCAGTACTTC	CASSVGDSRETQYF
TRBJ1-1	TRBV18	14	few	.	TGTGCCAGCTCCGTTACTCCGAACGGGGCTGAAGCTTTCTTT	CASSVTPNGAEAFF
TRBJ2-7	TRBV19	16	few	.	TGTGCCAGTAGTTCTTTAGGACCCTCGGGGTCCTACGAGCAGTACTTC	CASSSLGPSGSYEQYF
TRBJ2-3	TRBV11-3	13	.	.	TGTGCCAGCAGCTTGTTGCCGCGGGATACGCAGTATTTT	CASSLLPRDTQYF